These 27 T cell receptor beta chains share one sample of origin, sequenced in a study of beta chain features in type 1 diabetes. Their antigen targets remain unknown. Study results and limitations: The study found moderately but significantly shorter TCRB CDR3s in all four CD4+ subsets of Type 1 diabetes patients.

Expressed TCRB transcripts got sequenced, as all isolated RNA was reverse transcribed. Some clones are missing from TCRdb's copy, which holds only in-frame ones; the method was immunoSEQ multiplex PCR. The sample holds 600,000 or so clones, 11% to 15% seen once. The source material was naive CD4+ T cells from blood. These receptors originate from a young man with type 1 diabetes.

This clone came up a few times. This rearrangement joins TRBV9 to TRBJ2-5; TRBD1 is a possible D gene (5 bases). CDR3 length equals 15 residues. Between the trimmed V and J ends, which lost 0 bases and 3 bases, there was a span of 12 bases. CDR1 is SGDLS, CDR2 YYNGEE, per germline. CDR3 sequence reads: CASSVAPGPKETQYF. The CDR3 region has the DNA TGTGCCAGCAGCGTAGCTCCAGGGCCAAAAGAGACCCAGTACTTC.

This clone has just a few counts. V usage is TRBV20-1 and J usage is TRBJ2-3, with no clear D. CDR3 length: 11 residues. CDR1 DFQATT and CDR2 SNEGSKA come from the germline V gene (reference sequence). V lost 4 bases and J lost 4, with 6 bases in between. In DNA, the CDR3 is TGCAGTGCTACCCATGCAGATACGCAGTATTTT. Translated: CSATHADTQYF.

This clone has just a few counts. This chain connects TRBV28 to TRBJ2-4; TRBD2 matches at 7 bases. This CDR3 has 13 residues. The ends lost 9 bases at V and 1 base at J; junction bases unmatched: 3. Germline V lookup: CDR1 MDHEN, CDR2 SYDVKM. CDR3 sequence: CASSGRAKNIQYF. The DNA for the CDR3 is TGTGCCAGTAGCGGGCGCGCCAAAAACATTCAGTACTTC.

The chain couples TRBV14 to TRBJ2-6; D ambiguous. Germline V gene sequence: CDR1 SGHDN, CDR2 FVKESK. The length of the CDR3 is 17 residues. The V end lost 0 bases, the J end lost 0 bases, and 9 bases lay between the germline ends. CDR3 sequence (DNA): TGTGCCAGCAGCCAAGAGCATTTCTACTCTGGGGCCAACGTCCTGACTTTC. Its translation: CASSQEHFYSGANVLTF.

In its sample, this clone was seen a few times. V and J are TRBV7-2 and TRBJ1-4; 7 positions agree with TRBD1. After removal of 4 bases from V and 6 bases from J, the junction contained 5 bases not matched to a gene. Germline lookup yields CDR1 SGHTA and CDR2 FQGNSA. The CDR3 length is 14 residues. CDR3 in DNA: TGTGCCAGCAGCTCCGACAGGGTGGATGAAAAACTGTTTTTT. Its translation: CASSSDRVDEKLFF.

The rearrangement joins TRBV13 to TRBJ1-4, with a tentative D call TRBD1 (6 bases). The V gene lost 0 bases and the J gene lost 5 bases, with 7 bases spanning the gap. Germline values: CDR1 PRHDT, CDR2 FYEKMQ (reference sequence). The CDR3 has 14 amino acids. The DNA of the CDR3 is TGTGCCAGCAGCTTAGGACAGGGCAATGAAAAACTGTTTTTT. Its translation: CASSLGQGNEKLFF.

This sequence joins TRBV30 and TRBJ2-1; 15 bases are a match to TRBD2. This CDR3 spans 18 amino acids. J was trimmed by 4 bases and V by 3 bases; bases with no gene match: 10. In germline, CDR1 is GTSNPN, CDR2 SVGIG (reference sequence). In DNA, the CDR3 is TGTGCCTGGAGGGGGGGGACTAGCGGGAGGAACTTGTACAATGAGCAGTTCTTC. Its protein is CAWRGGTSGRNLYNEQFF. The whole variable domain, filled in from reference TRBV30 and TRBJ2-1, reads SQTIHQWPATLVQPVGSPLSLECTVEGTSNPNLYWYRQAAGRGLQLLFYSVGIGQISSEVPQNLSASRPQDRQFILSSKKLLLSDSGFYLCAWRGGTSGRNLYNEQFFGPGTRLTVL.

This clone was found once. CDR3: CASSIPGSNTEAFF. The CDR3 region has the DNA TGTGCCAGTAGTATACCGGGAAGCAACACTGAAGCTTTCTTT. The chain joins TRBV19 to TRBJ1-1; D is unresolved. The germline V and J ends were trimmed by 2 bases and 2 bases, with 9 bases remaining between them. Germline CDR1 is LNHDA and CDR2 is SQIVND (reference sequence). The CDR3 is made up of 14 amino acids.

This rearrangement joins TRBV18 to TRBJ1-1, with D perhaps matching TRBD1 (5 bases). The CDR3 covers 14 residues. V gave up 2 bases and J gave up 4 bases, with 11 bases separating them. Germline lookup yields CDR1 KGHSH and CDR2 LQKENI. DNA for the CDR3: TGTGCCAGCTCACCAGTACAGGAGGGCACTGAAGCTTTCTTT. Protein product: CASSPVQEGTEAFF.

The CDR3 DNA reads as TGTGCCAGCAGCTTGTTGCCAGGTTTTGAGTACTTC. This encodes CASSLLPGFEYF. The J gene is TRBJ2-7, the V gene TRBV5-5; D not resolved. CDR1 is SGHKS, CDR2 YYEKEE, per germline (reference sequence). CDR3 length: 12 amino acids. The germline V and J ends were trimmed by 1 base and 11 bases, with 13 bases remaining between them.

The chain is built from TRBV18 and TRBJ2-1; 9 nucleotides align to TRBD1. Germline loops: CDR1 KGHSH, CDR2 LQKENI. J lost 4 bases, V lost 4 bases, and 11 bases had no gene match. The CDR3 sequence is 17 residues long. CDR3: CASSRAIGQGTYNEQFF. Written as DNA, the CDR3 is TGTGCCAGCTCACGAGCCATTGGACAGGGGACGTACAATGAGCAGTTCTTC.

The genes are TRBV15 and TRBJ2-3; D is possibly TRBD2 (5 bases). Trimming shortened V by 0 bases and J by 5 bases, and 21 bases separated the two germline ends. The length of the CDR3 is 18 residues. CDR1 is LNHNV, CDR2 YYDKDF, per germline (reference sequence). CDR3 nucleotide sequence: TGTGCCACCAGCAGAGATTTAACCCCGGAGGCTGGGGTAGATACGCAGTATTTT. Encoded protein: CATSRDLTPEAGVDTQYF.

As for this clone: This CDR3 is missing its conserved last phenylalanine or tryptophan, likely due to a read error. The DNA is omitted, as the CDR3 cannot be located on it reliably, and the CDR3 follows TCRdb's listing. The CDR3 loop is CASSLLLGL. V usage is TRBV3-1 (or the pseudogene TRBV3-2) and J usage is TRBJ2-7. Germline V gene lookup returns CDR1 LGHDT and CDR2 YNNKEL (reference sequence). The length of the CDR3 is 9 amino acids, counting both ends.

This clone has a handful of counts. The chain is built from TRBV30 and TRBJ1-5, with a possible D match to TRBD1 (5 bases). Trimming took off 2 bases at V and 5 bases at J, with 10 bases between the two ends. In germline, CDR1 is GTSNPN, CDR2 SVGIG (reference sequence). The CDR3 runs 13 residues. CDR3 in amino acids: CAWSRDSDQPQHF. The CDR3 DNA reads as TGTGCCTGGAGTCGAGACAGCGATCAGCCCCAGCATTTT.

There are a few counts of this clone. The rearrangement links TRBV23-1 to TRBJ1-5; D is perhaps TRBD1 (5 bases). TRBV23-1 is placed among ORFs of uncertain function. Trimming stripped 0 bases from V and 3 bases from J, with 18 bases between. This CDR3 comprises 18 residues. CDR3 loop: CASSQSGTSKPSNQPQHF. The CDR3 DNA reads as TGCGCCAGCAGTCAATCGGGGACTAGCAAACCTTCCAATCAGCCCCAGCATTTT.

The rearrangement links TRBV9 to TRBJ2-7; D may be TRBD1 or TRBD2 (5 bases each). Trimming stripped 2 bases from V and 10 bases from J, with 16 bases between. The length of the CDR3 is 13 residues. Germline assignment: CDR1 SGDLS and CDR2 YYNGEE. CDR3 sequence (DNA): TGTGCCAGCAGCGTCCGGGACGGAGTTAATCAGTACTTC. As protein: CASSVRDGVNQYF.

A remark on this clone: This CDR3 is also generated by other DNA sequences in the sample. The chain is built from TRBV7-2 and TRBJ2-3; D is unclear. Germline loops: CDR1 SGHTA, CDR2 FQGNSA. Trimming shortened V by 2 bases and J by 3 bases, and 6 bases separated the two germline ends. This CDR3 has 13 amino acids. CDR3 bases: TGTGCCAGCAGCTTAAAAGGGACAGATACGCAGTATTTT. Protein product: CASSLKGTDTQYF.

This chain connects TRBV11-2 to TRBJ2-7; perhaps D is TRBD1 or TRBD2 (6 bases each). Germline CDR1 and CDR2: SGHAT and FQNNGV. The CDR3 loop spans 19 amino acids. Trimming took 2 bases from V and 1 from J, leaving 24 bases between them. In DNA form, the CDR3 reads TGTGCCAGCAGCTTACCCGTAAGAGGGGGACGGGAGAATTCCTACGAGCAGTACTTC. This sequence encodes CASSLPVRGGRENSYEQYF.

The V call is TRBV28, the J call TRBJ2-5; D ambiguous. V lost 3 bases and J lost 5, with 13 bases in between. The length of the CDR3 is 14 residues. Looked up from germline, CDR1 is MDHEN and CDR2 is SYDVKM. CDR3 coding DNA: TGTGCCAGCAGTTTGCGTCCAGGTGGGGAGACCCAGTACTTC. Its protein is CASSLRPGGETQYF.

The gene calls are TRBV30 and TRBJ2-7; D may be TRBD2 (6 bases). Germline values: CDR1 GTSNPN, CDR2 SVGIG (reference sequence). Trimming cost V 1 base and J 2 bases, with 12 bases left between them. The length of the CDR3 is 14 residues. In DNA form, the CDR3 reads TGTGCCTGGAGTGGCGCGGGCGGGACCTACGAGCAGTACTTC. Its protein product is CAWSGAGGTYEQYF.

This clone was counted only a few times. The DNA for the CDR3 is TGTGCCAGCAGTTCACGGGACGCTGGTCATCAGCCCCAGCATTTT. Its protein product is CASSSRDAGHQPQHF. J is TRBJ1-5 and V is TRBV6-5, with a weak D call TRBD1 (5 bases). V was trimmed by 4 bases and J by 5 bases, leaving 15 bases between them. The CDR3 covers 15 residues. Per the germline V gene, CDR1 is MNHEY and CDR2 is SVGAGI.

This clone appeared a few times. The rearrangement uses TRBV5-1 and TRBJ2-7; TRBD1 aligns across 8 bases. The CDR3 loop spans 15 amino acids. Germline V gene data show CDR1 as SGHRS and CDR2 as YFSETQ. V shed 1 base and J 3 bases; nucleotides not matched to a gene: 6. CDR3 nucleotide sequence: TGCGCCAGCAGCTTGCTGACAGGGGAAAACTACGAGCAGTACTTC. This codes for CASSLLTGENYEQYF.

CDR3 loop: CASSRDSSRNQPQHF. CDR3 DNA sequence: TGTGCCAGCAGCCGCGACAGTAGTCGCAATCAGCCCCAGCATTTT. The rearrangement links TRBV6-5 to TRBJ1-5, with D perhaps TRBD1 (5 bases). The CDR3 contains 15 residues. V dropped 6 bases and J dropped 2 bases, with 14 bases sitting between them. Germline values: CDR1 MNHEY, CDR2 SVGAGI.

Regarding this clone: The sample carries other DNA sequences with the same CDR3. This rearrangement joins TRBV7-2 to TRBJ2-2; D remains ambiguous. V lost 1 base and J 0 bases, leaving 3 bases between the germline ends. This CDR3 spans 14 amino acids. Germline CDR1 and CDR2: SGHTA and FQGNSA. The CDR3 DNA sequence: TGTGCCAGCAGCTTAGTGACGAACACCGGGGAGCTGTTTTTT. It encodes CASSLVTNTGELFF.

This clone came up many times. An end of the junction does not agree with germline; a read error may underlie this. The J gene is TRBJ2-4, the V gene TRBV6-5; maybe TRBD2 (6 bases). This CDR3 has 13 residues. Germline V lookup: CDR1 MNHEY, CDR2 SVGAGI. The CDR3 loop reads CASSYAGRNVQYF. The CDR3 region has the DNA TGTGCCAGCAGTTACGCGGGACGAAACGTTCAGTACTTC.

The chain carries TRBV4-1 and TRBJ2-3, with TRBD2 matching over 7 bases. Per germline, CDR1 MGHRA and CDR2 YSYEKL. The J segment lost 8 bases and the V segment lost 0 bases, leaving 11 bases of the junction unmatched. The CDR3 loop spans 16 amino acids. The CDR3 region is CASSQDLRAGLFTQYF. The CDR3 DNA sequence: TGCGCCAGCAGCCAAGATCTACGAGCGGGGTTGTTTACGCAGTATTTT.

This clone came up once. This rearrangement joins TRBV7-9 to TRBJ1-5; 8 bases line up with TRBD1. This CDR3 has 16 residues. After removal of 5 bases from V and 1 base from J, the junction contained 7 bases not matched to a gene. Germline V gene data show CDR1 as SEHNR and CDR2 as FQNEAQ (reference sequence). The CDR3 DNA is TGTGCCAGCAGCCTCCAACAGGGGGGGAGCAATCAGCCCCAGCATTTT. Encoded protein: CASSLQQGGSNQPQHF.